The present T cell receptor (beta chain) was sequenced within a study of technical replicates of blood from several donors. CDR1 and CDR2 (germline): LGHNA, YNFKEQ. CDR3 size: 15 residues. Deletions cut 0 bases from V and 4 bases from J, with 11 bases between. Assay: immunoSEQ multiplex PCR; the TCRdb copy retains only in-frame clones and omits some. The sample includes tens of thousands of clones, about 93% of them seen just once. Sequencing was performed on PBMCs. This TCR came from a human donor in good health. Some clones in this sample may be carry-over from other donors' samples. The J gene is TRBJ2-3, the V gene TRBV4-2; TRBD2 is a possible D gene (6 bases). In DNA, the CDR3 is TGTGCCAGCAGCCAAGAGGGGGGTAGCGCAGATACGCAGTATTTT. Translating gives CASSQEGGSADTQYF.